What follows are 18 T cell receptor beta chains derived from one specimen sequenced in a study of CD8 T cells in Susac syndrome. When the RNA was reverse transcribed, random hexamers were used with an input of about 0.45 to 1 ug. TCRdb re-called the immunoSEQ multiplex PCR reads with MiXCR, one entry per CDR3 protein. The sample comprises 250,000 to 350,000 distinct CDR3 sequences, about 85% of which are singletons, and approximately 0.12% rests with the top ten. The source material was CD8+ T cells from PBMCs. These receptors were collected from a human donor with multiple sclerosis.

This clonotype has only a few counts. This chain joins TRBV27 and TRBJ2-3; 11 bases are shared with TRBD2. Trimming removed 2 bases from V and 0 bases from J; junction bases left unmatched: 1. Per the germline V gene, CDR1 is MNHEY and CDR2 is SMNVEV (reference sequence). The CDR3 is 16 amino acids. The CDR3 spells CASSLGTSGSTDTQYF. For the CDR3, the DNA is TGTGCCAGCAGTTTAGGGACTAGCGGAAGCACAGATACGCAGTATTTT.

This chain joins TRBV19 and TRBJ2-7; perhaps TRBD1 as D (6 bases). Germline V lookup: CDR1 LNHDA, CDR2 SQIVND (reference sequence). The length of the CDR3 is 14 residues. Between the trimmed V and J ends, which lost 1 base and 3 bases, there was a span of 10 bases. The CDR3 region is CASSIGGRGYEQYF. The CDR3 region has the DNA TGTGCCAGTAGTATAGGGGGGCGAGGCTACGAGCAGTACTTC. Combining the CDR3 with reference TRBV19 and TRBJ2-7 gives the whole variable domain DGGITQSPKYLFRKEGQNVTLSCEQNLNHDAMYWYRQDPGQGLRLIYYSQIVNDFQKGDIAEGYSVSREKKESFPLTVTSAQKNPTAFYLCASSIGGRGYEQYFGPGTRLTVT.

The chain combines TRBV6-8 with TRBJ2-7; 10 bases line up with TRBD2. Per germline, CDR1 MNHGY and CDR2 SAAAGT. V lost 3 bases, J lost 2 bases, and 4 bases stayed unmatched. This CDR3 has 15 amino acids. The CDR3 reads CASSYTSGKTYEQYF. DNA of the CDR3: TGTGCCAGCAGTTATACTAGCGGGAAGACCTACGAGCAGTACTTC.

Only a few counts were recorded for this clonotype. The chain joins TRBV2 to TRBJ2-7; TRBD2 agrees at 10 bases. The ends lost 3 bases at V and 7 bases at J; junction bases unmatched: 9. Germline CDR1 and CDR2: SNHLY and FYNNEI. This CDR3 is 15 amino acids long. The CDR3, as DNA: TGTGCCAGCAGTGAGTCGGCTAGCGGGAGTAGGGAGCAGTACTTC. This sequence encodes CASSESASGSREQYF.

V gene TRBV2 combines with J gene TRBJ1-5; no firm D call. The CDR3 sequence is 13 residues long. The germline V and J ends were trimmed by 3 bases and 7 bases, with 10 bases remaining between them. Germline lookup yields CDR1 SNHLY and CDR2 FYNNEI. The chain's CDR3 is CASSDWANQPQHF. The CDR3 region has the DNA TGTGCCAGCAGTGATTGGGCAAACCAGCCCCAGCATTTT.

The chain has TRBV5-4 and TRBJ2-2; 11 positions match TRBD2. The V gene end was trimmed by 3 bases and the J gene end by 8 bases; junction bases not matched to a gene: 24. The length of the CDR3 is 21 residues. Germline values: CDR1 SGHNT, CDR2 YYREEE (reference sequence). CDR3 bases: TGTGCCAGCAGCTCCTTCCCTCCGGCAGAGACTAGCGGGATCGCGGGGGGGGAGCTGTTTTTT. Its translation is CASSSFPPAETSGIAGGELFF.

The J gene is TRBJ2-3, the V gene TRBV13, with 10 positions matching TRBD2. CDR3 length: 17 amino acids. Germline trimming cut 4 bases from V and 5 bases from J; bases unmatched to any gene: 12. Looked up from germline, CDR1 is PRHDT and CDR2 is FYEKMQ (reference sequence). CDR3 bases: TGTGCCAGCAGCTCGCGCAGGAGGAGCGGGAGGGAAGATACGCAGTATTTT. Protein: CASSSRRRSGREDTQYF. The whole variable domain, filled in from reference TRBV13 and TRBJ2-3, reads AAGVIQSPRHLIKEKRETATLKCYPIPRHDTVYWYQQGPGQDPQFLISFYEKMQSDKGSIPDRFSAQQFSDYHSELNMSSLELGDSALYFCASSSRRRSGREDTQYFGPGTRLTVL.

The CDR3 DNA follows: TGTGCCAGCAGCCAGGGACACTTCTATGGCTACACCTTC. As protein: CASSQGHFYGYTF. This chain connects TRBV5-6 to TRBJ1-2; weak D call: TRBD1 (6 bases). The ends were cut back, 4 bases at V and 4 bases at J, with 11 bases in the middle. This CDR3 has 13 amino acids. Germline V gene lookup returns CDR1 SGHDT and CDR2 YYEEEE.

The CDR3 spells CASSQELDRTREQYF. The CDR3 bases are TGCGCCAGCAGCCAAGAATTGGACAGGACGAGAGAGCAGTACTTC. The chain has TRBV4-1 and TRBJ2-7; the match to TRBD1 covers 7 bases. Germline V gene lookup returns CDR1 MGHRA and CDR2 YSYEKL. The CDR3 runs 15 residues. Unmatched junction bases numbered 9, after V lost 0 bases and J lost 7 bases.

The J gene is TRBJ2-7, the V gene TRBV5-6; D may be TRBD1 (6 bases). The CDR3 is 14 amino acids. With 3 bases removed from V and 4 bases from J, the gap between germline ends came to 14 bases. CDR1 is SGHDT, CDR2 YYEEEE, per germline. DNA of the CDR3: TGTGCCAGCAGCTGGACAGAAACCGAATACGAGCAGTACTTC. Encoded protein: CASSWTETEYEQYF.

The chain joins TRBV5-1 to TRBJ2-5, with 11 bases lining up with TRBD2. Germline assignment: CDR1 SGHRS and CDR2 YFSETQ. The CDR3 is 18 amino acids. The trim removed 4 bases at V and 2 bases at J, leaving 13 bases unmatched. The CDR3 coding sequence is TGCGCCAGCAGCGAAACCATATCTAGCGGGGGGACTCAAGAGACCCAGTACTTC. It translates to CASSETISSGGTQETQYF. The whole variable domain, remainder taken from reference TRBV5-1 and TRBJ2-5, is KAGVTQTPRYLIKTRGQQVTLSCSPISGHRSVSWYQQTPGQGLQFLFEYFSETQRNKGNFPGRFSGRQFSNSRSEMNVSTLELGDSALYLCASSETISSGGTQETQYFGPGTRLLVL.

The chain joins TRBV2 to TRBJ2-2; D call uncertain. Germline V CDR1 and CDR2: SNHLY, FYNNEI. CDR3 length: 12 amino acids. V was cut by 3 bases and J by 6 bases, with 5 bases left in between. The CDR3 here is CASSDGSGELFF. The CDR3 DNA is TGTGCCAGCAGTGATGGGTCCGGGGAGCTGTTTTTT.

V usage is TRBV6-1 and J usage is TRBJ2-1; 11 bases fit TRBD2. Trimming cost V 2 bases and J 0 bases; bases outside gene matches: 12. CDR1 and CDR2 from the germline V gene are MNHNS and SASEGT. CDR3 size: 20 residues. CDR3 nucleotide sequence: TGTGCCAGCAGTGAAATACCACTAGCGGGAGTCCCAAGCTCCTACAATGAGCAGTTCTTC. Protein product: CASSEIPLAGVPSSYNEQFF.

J is TRBJ1-2 and V is TRBV12-3 or TRBV12-4, with D possibly being TRBD1 (5 bases). This CDR3 has 17 amino acids. V shed 4 bases and J shed 4 bases, with 22 bases lying between them. In DNA, the CDR3 is TGTGCCAGCAGTTATGACAGAGAAGCCCGGTTTCGCTATGGCTACACCTTC. Protein product: CASSYDREARFRYGYTF.

This chain links TRBV5-6 with TRBJ2-1; possible D gene TRBD2, 6 bases. CDR3 length: 14 amino acids. Trimming stripped 4 bases from V and 6 bases from J, with 14 bases between. Germline V lookup: CDR1 SGHDT, CDR2 YYEEEE. The CDR3 DNA is TGTGCCAGCAGCCCTACTGGGGGAGGCAATGAGCAGTTCTTC. Translating gives CASSPTGGGNEQFF.

The chain links TRBV23-1 to TRBJ2-4; no clear D. TRBV23-1 is sorted into the ORF group, with uncertain function. The CDR3 spans 14 residues. V gave up 4 bases and J gave up 8 bases, with 15 bases separating them. The CDR3 DNA reads TGCGCCAGCAGTCCACTCCTTAATGGTCACATTCAGTACTTC. It yields the protein CASSPLLNGHIQYF.

This clonotype was detected only a few times. This rearrangement joins TRBV7-9 to TRBJ2-7; 9 bases align to TRBD1. With V trimmed by 4 bases and J by 3 bases, 4 bases remained unmatched. The CDR3 sequence is 14 residues long. Germline CDR1 and CDR2: SEHNR and FQNEAQ (reference sequence). As DNA, the CDR3 is TGTGCCAGCAGCTACAGACAGGGGGTCTACGAGCAGTACTTC. Protein product: CASSYRQGVYEQYF.

Only one count was recorded for this clonotype. The chain links TRBV7-9 to TRBJ2-7, with D tentatively TRBD2 (6 bases). The germline V and J ends were trimmed by 6 bases and 5 bases, with 11 bases remaining between them. The CDR3 contains 12 residues. Germline-derived CDR1 and CDR2 are SEHNR and FQNEAQ (reference sequence). CDR3 loop: CASRRGDHEQYF. The CDR3 nucleotides are TGTGCCAGCAGACGCGGGGACCACGAGCAGTACTTC.